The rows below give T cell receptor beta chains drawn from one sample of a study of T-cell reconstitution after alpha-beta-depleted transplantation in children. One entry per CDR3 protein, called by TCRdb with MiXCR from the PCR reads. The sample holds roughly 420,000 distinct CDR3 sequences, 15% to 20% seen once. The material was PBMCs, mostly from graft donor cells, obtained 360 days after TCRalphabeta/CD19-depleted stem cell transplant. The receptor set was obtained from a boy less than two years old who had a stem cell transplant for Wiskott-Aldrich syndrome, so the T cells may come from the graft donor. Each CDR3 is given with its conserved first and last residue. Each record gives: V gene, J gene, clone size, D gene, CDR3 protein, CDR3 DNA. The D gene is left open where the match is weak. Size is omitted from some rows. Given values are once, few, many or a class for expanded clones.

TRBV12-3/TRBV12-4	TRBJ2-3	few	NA	CASSLGITGSGTDTQYF	TGTGCCAGCAGTTTAGGGATCACGGGGAGCGGCACAGATACGCAGTATTTT
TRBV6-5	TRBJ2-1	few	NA	CASSYGSCGGVDEQFF	TGTGCCAGCAGTTATGGGAGTTGTGGAGGGGTCGATGAGCAGTTCTTC
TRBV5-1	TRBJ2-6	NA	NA	CASSLNPQSSGANVLTF	TGCGCCAGCAGCTTAAATCCACAGAGCTCTGGGGCCAACGTCCTGACTTTC
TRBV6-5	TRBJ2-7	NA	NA	CASSYSLANALHEQYF	TGTGCCAGCAGTTACTCCCTCGCTAATGCCCTTCACGAGCAGTACTTC
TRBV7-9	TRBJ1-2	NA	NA	CASSPRGGEGMTYGYTF	TGTGCCAGCAGCCCGCGGGGGGGCGAGGGAATGACCTATGGCTACACCTTC
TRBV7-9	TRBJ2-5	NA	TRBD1	CASSLSTGAQETQYF	TGTGCCAGCAGCTTATCTACAGGGGCTCAAGAGACCCAGTACTTC
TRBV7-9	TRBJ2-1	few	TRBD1	CASSFTGEGNEQFF	TGTGCCAGCAGCTTCACAGGGGAAGGGAATGAGCAGTTCTTC
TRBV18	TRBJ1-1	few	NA	CASSPGRHENTEAFF	TGTGCCAGCTCACCGGGAAGACACGAGAACACTGAAGCTTTCTTT
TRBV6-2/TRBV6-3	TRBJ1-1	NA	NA	CASSYSRWGTEAFF	TGTGCCAGCAGTTACTCAAGGTGGGGCACTGAAGCTTTCTTT
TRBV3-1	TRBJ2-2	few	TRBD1	CASKDRGRSTGELFF	TGTGCCAGTAAAGACAGGGGACGGAGCACCGGGGAGCTGTTTTTT
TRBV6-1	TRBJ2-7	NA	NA	CASSEHPQRLRSYEQYF	TGTGCCAGCAGTGAACACCCGCAGCGACTACGTTCCTACGAGCAGTACTTC
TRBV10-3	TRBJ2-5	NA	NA	CAAVRETQYF	TGTGCCGCGGTGCGGGAGACCCAGTACTTC
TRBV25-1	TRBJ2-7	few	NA	CASSAGGVSYEQYF	TGTGCCAGCAGTGCCGGAGGGGTCTCCTACGAGCAGTACTTC